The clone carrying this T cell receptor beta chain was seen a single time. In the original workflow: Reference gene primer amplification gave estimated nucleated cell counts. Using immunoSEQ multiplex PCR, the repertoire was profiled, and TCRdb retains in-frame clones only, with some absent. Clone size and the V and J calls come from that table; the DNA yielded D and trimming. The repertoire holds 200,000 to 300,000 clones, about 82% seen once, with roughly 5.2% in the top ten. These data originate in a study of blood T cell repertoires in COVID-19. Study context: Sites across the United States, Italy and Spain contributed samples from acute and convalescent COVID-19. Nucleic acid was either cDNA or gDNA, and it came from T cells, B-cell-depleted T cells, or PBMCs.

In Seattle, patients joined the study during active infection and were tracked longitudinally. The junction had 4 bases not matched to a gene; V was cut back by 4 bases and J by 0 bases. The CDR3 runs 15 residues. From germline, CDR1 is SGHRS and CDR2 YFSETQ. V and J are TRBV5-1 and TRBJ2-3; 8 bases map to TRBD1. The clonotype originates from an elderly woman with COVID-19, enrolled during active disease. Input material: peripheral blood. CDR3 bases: TGCGCCAGCAGCCTGGGACAGGTCAGCACAGATACGCAGTATTTT. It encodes CASSLGQVSTDTQYF.